The clone carrying this T cell receptor beta chain was detected many times. The antigen is undetermined. These data originate in a study of molecular identifiers for immune sequencing clone quantification. The V gene's germline CDR1 is LGHNT and CDR2 FRNRAP. The length of the CDR3 is 16 residues. The ends lost 6 bases at V and 3 bases at J; junction bases unmatched: 10. Study observations and caveats: Sizes of highly expanded clones could be underestimated through identical TCRs sharing a barcode. Clones carrying above 20 RNA copies accounted for over 97% of effector molecules, under 1% in naive cells.

Naive CD8 libraries came from around 18,000 to 910,000 sorted cells with 10%, 30% or 50% RNA. Preparation methods for the bulk TCR libraries were those previously described, with listed TCR primers. TCRdb fed the PCR reads into MiXCR, producing one record per CDR3 protein. The table has more than 250,000 distinct CDR3 sequences, 20% to 25% seen once; the top ten hold approximately 0.8%. Material for sequencing was naive CD8+ T cells from blood, with Jurkat cell RNA spiked in. Indicated subset: FACS-sorted CD8+CD4-CCR7+CD45RA+ naive T cells. This sequence originates from a human donor in good health. Some libraries in this study had Jurkat cell RNA spiked in. This chain links TRBV12-5 with TRBJ2-3, with 9 bases matching TRBD2. The CDR3 loop is CASGPWGGGVTDTQYF. For the CDR3, the DNA is TGTGCTAGTGGCCCTTGGGGCGGGGGGGTGACAGATACGCAGTATTTT. Full variable domain (remainder filled in from reference TRBV12-5 and TRBJ2-3): DARVTQTPRHKVTEMGQEVTMRCQPILGHNTVFWYRQTMMQGLELLAYFRNRAPLDDSGMPKDRFSAEMPDATLATLKIQPSEPRDSAVYFCASGPWGGGVTDTQYFGPGTRLTVL.